The source of this T cell receptor (beta chain) is a study of blood T cell repertoires in COVID-19. Study-wide context: Sites across the United States, Italy and Spain contributed samples from acute and convalescent COVID-19. T cells, B-cell-depleted T cells, or PBMCs provided the cDNA or gDNA that served as material.

Authors' data handling: Nucleated cell counts were estimated from reference gene primer amplification. Some clones are missing from TCRdb's copy, which holds only in-frame ones; the method was immunoSEQ multiplex PCR. V, J and clone size were drawn from that table, and D and trimming were deduced from the DNA. The profile covers about 50,000 clones, with around 90% appearing a single time and 27% taken by the ten largest. Sequenced input: peripheral blood. The sequence was collected from a human donor in a cohort sampled during active COVID-19.

The CDR3 bases are TGTGCCAGTAGTATAATGACAGGGGGAAACACTGAAGCTTTCTTT. Residues: CASSIMTGGNTEAFF. The chain joins TRBV19 to TRBJ1-1, with 9 bases matching TRBD1. Germline trimming cut 2 bases from V and 2 bases from J; bases unmatched to any gene: 3. The CDR3 has 15 amino acids. Germline V gene lookup returns CDR1 LNHDA and CDR2 SQIVND (reference sequence). Using reference TRBV19 and TRBJ1-1 for the parts outside the CDR3, the full variable domain is DGGITQSPKYLFRKEGQNVTLSCEQNLNHDAMYWYRQDPGQGLRLIYYSQIVNDFQKGDIAEGYSVSREKKESFPLTVTSAQKNPTAFYLCASSIMTGGNTEAFFGQGTRLTVV.